These 23 T cell receptor beta chains were sequenced from one sample in a study of identical twins. Each CDR3 protein is one row after TCRdb ran MiXCR on the 5' RACE reads. The repertoire holds fewer than 650,000 distinct CDR3 sequences, with 7.1% as singletons. These same data were also listed under a study on yellow fever vaccine responses in identical twins.

Sequenced: PBMCs. These receptors were taken from a woman aged 18-29 years in good health.

This clonotype has only a few counts. This chain joins TRBV12-3 or TRBV12-4 and TRBJ2-1; D is unclear. V was pared by 7 bases and J by 0 bases, with 10 bases between. The CDR3 extends over 14 amino acids. The CDR3 DNA follows: TGTGCCAGCACCTCGGTGAGCTCCTACAATGAGCAGTTCTTC. Its translation is CASTSVSSYNEQFF.

This clonotype was seen ten or more times. The chain joins TRBV24-1 to TRBJ2-1, with D perhaps assigned TRBD1 or TRBD2 (5 bases each). Germline lookup yields CDR1 KGHDR and CDR2 SFDVKD. V was pared by 5 bases and J by 0 bases, with 13 bases between. The CDR3 totals 16 residues. The chain's CDR3 is CATSGRDASSYNEQFF. In nucleotides, the CDR3 is TGTGCCACCAGTGGTCGGGACGCGAGCTCCTACAATGAGCAGTTCTTC.

To note about this clonotype: A much larger clone lies a single base off, so this may be a read error. V is TRBV3-1 and J is TRBJ2-1; TRBD2 agrees at 7 bases. Germline V gene data show CDR1 as LGHDT and CDR2 as YNNKEL (reference sequence). J was trimmed by 6 bases and V by 1 base; bases with no gene match: 9. The CDR3 is 16 residues long. Written as DNA, the CDR3 is TGTGCCAGCAGCCAAGGGGGGGGAGTTCTATCCAATGAGCAGTTCTTC. The encoded protein is CASSQGGGVLSNEQFF.

This clonotype was detected ten times or more. Sequence at one end of the junction differs from germline and may be a read error. V and J are TRBV3-1 and TRBJ1-3; D is uncertain. Germline CDR1 reads LGHDT; CDR2 reads YNNKEL (reference sequence). This CDR3 region has 15 residues. CDR3 amino acids: CASSQGAEPGNTIYF. CDR3 bases: TGTGCCAGCAGTCAAGGAGCAGAGCCGGGAAACACCATATATTTT.

This clonotype was seen a handful of times. The gene calls are TRBV12-3 or TRBV12-4 and TRBJ1-3, with no clear D. V dropped 2 bases and J dropped 1 base, with 15 bases sitting between them. There are 17 residues in the CDR3. CDR3 DNA: TGTGCCAGCAGTTTATCCCGACCCGATTTGTCTGGAAACACCATATATTTT. Translation gives CASSLSRPDLSGNTIYF.

In this sample, this clonotype turned up a few times. The chain couples TRBV20-1 to TRBJ2-5, with D possibly called TRBD1 or TRBD2 (5 bases each). CDR1 is DFQATT and CDR2 is SNEGSKA in the germline V gene (reference sequence). This CDR3 comprises 15 residues. V dropped 5 bases and J dropped 4 bases, with 20 bases sitting between them. The CDR3 DNA reads as TGCAGTGCTCCCGACGTGGGGGACGCTCCAGAGACCCAGTACTTC. Its translation: CSAPDVGDAPETQYF.

The CDR3 loop reads CASSPTGALSTDTQYF. For the CDR3, the DNA is TGTGCCAGCAGCCCCACAGGGGCTCTCAGCACAGATACGCAGTATTTT. The V call is TRBV12-3 or TRBV12-4, the J call TRBJ2-3; 7 positions agree with TRBD1. Losses at the gene ends were 6 bases for V and 0 bases for J; bases not matched to a gene: 9. The CDR3 sequence is 16 residues long.

This chain joins TRBV5-1 and TRBJ1-5; 9 bases match TRBD1. CDR1 and CDR2 (germline): SGHRS, YFSETQ. This CDR3 has 15 residues. Trimming removed 4 bases from V and 2 bases from J; junction bases left unmatched: 4. CDR3 DNA sequence: TGCGCCAGCAGCAGGACAGGGGAAGGCAATCAGCCCCAGCATTTT. Its protein product is CASSRTGEGNQPQHF.

This clonotype was counted only a few times. J is TRBJ1-4 and V is TRBV28; TRBD1 might be the D (5 bases). CDR1 and CDR2 (germline): MDHEN, SYDVKM. This CDR3 is 16 amino acids long. The V end was cut by 5 bases, the J end by 1 base, with 14 bases between. The CDR3 here is CASSPAGHITNEKLFF. CDR3 sequence (DNA): TGTGCCAGCAGTCCCGCCGGACATATAACTAATGAAAAACTGTTTTTT.

This clonotype occurred many times. The chain joins TRBV18 to TRBJ2-1, with a tentative D call TRBD2 (5 bases). The germline V gene has CDR1 KGHSH and CDR2 LQKENI. V lost 3 bases to trimming and J lost 4 bases, with 13 bases between them. The length of the CDR3 is 15 residues. The CDR3 protein is CASSPPSPGYNEQFF. In DNA form, the CDR3 reads TGTGCCAGCTCACCCCCTAGCCCGGGTTACAATGAGCAGTTCTTC.

V is TRBV15 and J is TRBJ2-1, with D perhaps matching TRBD2 (7 bases). Trimming removed 3 bases at V and 3 bases at J, with 9 bases between. This CDR3 is 14 amino acids long. Germline V CDR1 and CDR2: LNHNV, YYDKDF (reference sequence). Here the CDR3 DNA reads TGTGCCACCAGCAGGCGGGGGCTCTACAATGAGCAGTTCTTC. Translated: CATSRRGLYNEQFF.

This clonotype was observed a few times. J is TRBJ2-7 and V is TRBV7-2; D is uncertain. This CDR3 comprises 13 residues. From germline, CDR1 is SGHTA and CDR2 FQGNSA. V was clipped by 3 bases and J by 2 bases, with 8 bases between them. In nucleotides, the CDR3 is TGTGCCAGCAGCTTGGGCTTCGCCTACGAGCAGTACGTC. Translation gives CASSLGFAYEQYV.

The chain carries TRBV7-8 and TRBJ2-2; D remains ambiguous. The V gene lost 0 bases and the J gene lost 1 base, with 9 bases spanning the gap. CDR1 SGHVS and CDR2 FQNEAQ come from the germline V gene. The CDR3 is made up of 16 amino acids. CDR3 DNA sequence: TGTGCCAGCAGCTTAGCTAGTGGGCTGAACACCGGGGAGCTGTTTTTT. Its translation is CASSLASGLNTGELFF.

This clonotype was found a few times. The chain links TRBV12-3 or TRBV12-4 to TRBJ2-1; D possibly corresponds to TRBD2 (6 bases). The CDR3 sequence is 14 residues long. V was trimmed by 1 base and J by 8 bases, leaving 12 bases between them. This CDR3 reads CASSLESGVDEQFF. The CDR3 region has the DNA TGTGCCAGCAGTTTAGAATCGGGGGTTGATGAGCAGTTCTTC.

This chain links TRBV20-1 with TRBJ2-7; 13 nucleotides align to TRBD2. Germline V gene lookup returns CDR1 DFQATT and CDR2 SNEGSKA (reference sequence). With 3 bases clipped from V and 1 base from J, the junction kept 3 bases outside the gene matches. The CDR3 has 15 amino acids. The CDR3, as DNA: TGCAGTGCTAGTGCGGGACTAGCGGGGTCCTACGAGCAGTACTTC. Protein sequence: CSASAGLAGSYEQYF.

The rearrangement uses TRBV3-1 and TRBJ2-1; 14 nucleotides match TRBD2. Trimming at V came to 4 bases and at J to 6 bases, leaving 5 bases not matched to a gene. CDR3 length: 16 residues. Germline lookup yields CDR1 LGHDT and CDR2 YNNKEL (reference sequence). Written as DNA, the CDR3 is TGTGCCAGCAGCCGAAGGACTAGCGGGGGGATCAATGAGCAGTTCTTC. Amino acids: CASSRRTSGGINEQFF.

This clonotype was observed at least ten times. This sequence joins TRBV12-3 or TRBV12-4 and TRBJ1-1; D gene uncertain. Trimming cost V 8 bases and J 0 bases, with 7 bases left between them. The CDR3 extends over 12 amino acids. DNA for the CDR3: TGTGCCAGCGTTCGCTTGAACACTGAAGCTTTCTTT. Its protein product is CASVRLNTEAFF.

This clonotype was recorded many times. The CDR3 sequence is CASSVPTEISTQHF. The CDR3 bases are TGTGCCAGCAGCGTACCCACAGAAATCAGCACCCAGCATTTT. V gene TRBV7-2 combines with J gene TRBJ1-5; D gene uncertain. The CDR3 runs to 14 residues. Between the trimmed V and J ends, which lost 5 bases and 11 bases, there was a span of 19 bases. Germline V CDR1 and CDR2: SGHTA, FQGNSA.

This clonotype came up many times. This rearrangement joins TRBV6-5 to TRBJ2-1; 7 bases agree with TRBD1. Per the germline V gene, CDR1 is MNHEY and CDR2 is SVGAGI. J was trimmed by 7 bases and V by 4 bases; bases with no gene match: 7. This CDR3 contains 14 residues. The CDR3 coding sequence is TGTGCCAGCAGTTTACAGGGGAAGGAAAATGAGCAGTTCTTC. This sequence encodes CASSLQGKENEQFF.

This clonotype was seen only a few times. This rearrangement joins TRBV11-2 to TRBJ1-3; D is uncertain. The V end lost 5 bases, the J end lost 3 bases, and 8 bases lay between the germline ends. The CDR3 length is 13 residues. Germline V lookup: CDR1 SGHAT, CDR2 FQNNGV. Here the CDR3 reads CASSPRGGNTIYF. The CDR3 DNA reads as TGTGCCAGCAGCCCCAGAGGTGGAAACACCATATATTTT.

This clonotype was counted only a few times. The genes are TRBV4-1 and TRBJ2-1; 8 nucleotides match TRBD2. The CDR3 has 15 amino acids. V dropped 2 bases and J dropped 9; count of bases not matched to a gene: 9. Germline values: CDR1 MGHRA, CDR2 YSYEKL. In DNA form, the CDR3 reads TGCGCCAGCAGCCAAAGTAAAACTAGCGGAACTGAGCAGTTCTTC. Its protein product is CASSQSKTSGTEQFF.

This clonotype was seen a few times. The chain recombines TRBV18 with TRBJ2-6; 8 nucleotides line up with TRBD1. Unmatched junction bases numbered 9, after V lost 1 base and J lost 1 base. Germline V lookup: CDR1 KGHSH, CDR2 LQKENI. The CDR3 runs to 19 residues. The CDR3 DNA sequence: TGTGCCAGCTCACCACGACGGACAGGGTCGTTATCTGGGGCCAACGTCCTGACTTTC. It yields the protein CASSPRRTGSLSGANVLTF.

This clonotype has only a few counts. The genes are TRBV10-3 and TRBJ2-7; unclear D gene. CDR1 and CDR2 (germline): ENHRY, SYGVKD. The CDR3 loop spans 14 amino acids. The V and J ends lost 10 bases and 0 bases respectively, with 16 bases between them. The CDR3 region has the DNA TGTGCCACTGAATCACGGCTCAGCTCCTACGAGCAGTACTTC. Amino acids: CATESRLSSYEQYF.